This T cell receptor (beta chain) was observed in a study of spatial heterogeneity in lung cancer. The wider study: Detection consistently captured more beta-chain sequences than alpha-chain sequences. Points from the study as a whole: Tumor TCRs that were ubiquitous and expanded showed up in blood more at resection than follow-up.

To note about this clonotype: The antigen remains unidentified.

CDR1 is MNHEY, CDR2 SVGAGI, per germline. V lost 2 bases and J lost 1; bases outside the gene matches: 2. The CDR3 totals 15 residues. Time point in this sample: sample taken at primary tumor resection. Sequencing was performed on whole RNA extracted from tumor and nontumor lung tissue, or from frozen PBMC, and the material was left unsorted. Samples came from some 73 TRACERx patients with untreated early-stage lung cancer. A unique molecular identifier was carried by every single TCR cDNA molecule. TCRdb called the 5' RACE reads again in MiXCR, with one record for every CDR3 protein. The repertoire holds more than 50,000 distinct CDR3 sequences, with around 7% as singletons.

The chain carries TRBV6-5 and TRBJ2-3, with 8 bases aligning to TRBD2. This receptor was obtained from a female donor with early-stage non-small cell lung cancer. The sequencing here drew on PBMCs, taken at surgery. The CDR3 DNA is TGTGCCAGCAGTTACCAGCGGGGGCGCACAGATACGCAGTATTTT. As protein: CASSYQRGRTDTQYF.